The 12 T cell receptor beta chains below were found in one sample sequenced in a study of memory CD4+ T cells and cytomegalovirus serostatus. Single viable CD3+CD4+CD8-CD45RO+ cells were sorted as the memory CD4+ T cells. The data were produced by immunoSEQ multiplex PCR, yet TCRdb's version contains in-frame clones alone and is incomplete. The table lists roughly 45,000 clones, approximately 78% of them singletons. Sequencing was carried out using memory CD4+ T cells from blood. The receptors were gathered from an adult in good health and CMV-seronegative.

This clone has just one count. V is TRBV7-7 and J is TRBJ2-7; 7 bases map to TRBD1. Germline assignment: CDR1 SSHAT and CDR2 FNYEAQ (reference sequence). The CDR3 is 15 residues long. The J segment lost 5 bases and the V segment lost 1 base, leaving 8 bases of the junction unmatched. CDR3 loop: CASSLGRTGRDEQYF. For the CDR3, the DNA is TGTGCCAGCAGCTTAGGGCGGACAGGAAGAGACGAGCAGTACTTC.

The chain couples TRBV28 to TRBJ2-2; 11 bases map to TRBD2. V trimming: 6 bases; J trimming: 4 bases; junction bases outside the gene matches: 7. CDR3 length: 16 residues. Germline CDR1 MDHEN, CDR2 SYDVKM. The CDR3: CASSHRLAGTTGELFF. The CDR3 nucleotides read TGTGCCAGCAGCCACCGACTAGCGGGGACCACCGGGGAGCTGTTTTTT. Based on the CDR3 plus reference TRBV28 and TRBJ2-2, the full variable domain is DVKVTQSSRYLVKRTGEKVFLECVQDMDHENMFWYRQDPGLGLRLIYFSYDVKMKEKGDIPEGYSVSREKKERFSLILESASTNQTSMYLCASSHRLAGTTGELFFGEGSRLTVL.

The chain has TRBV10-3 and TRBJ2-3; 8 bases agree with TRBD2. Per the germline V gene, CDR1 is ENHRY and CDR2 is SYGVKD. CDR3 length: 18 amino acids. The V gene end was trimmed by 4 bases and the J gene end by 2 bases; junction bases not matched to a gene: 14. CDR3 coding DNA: TGTGCCATCAGTGCTAACCCGACAGCGGGGGCCGTCACAGATACGCAGTATTTT. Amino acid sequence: CAISANPTAGAVTDTQYF.

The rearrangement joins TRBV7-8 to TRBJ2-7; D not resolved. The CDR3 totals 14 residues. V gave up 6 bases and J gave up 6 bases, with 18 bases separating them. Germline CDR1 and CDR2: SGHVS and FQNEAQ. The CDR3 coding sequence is TGTGCCAGCAGTTTCGAATCCGGGCCCTCCGAGCAGTACTTC. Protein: CASSFESGPSEQYF.

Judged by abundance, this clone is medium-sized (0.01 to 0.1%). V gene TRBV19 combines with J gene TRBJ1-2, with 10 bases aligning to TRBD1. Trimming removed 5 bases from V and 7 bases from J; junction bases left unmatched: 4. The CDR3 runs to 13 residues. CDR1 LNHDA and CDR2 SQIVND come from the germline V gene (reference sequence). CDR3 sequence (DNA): TGTGCCAGTAGTTCCTGGACAGGGGGTGGCTACACCTTC. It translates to CASSSWTGGGYTF. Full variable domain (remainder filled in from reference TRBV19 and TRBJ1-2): DGGITQSPKYLFRKEGQNVTLSCEQNLNHDAMYWYRQDPGQGLRLIYYSQIVNDFQKGDIAEGYSVSREKKESFPLTVTSAQKNPTAFYLCASSSWTGGGYTFGSGTRLTVV.

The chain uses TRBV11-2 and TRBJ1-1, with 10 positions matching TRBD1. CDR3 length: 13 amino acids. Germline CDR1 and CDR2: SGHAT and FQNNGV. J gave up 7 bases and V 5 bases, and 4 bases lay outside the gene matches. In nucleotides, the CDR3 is TGTGCCAGCAGCCCGGGACAGGGGATTGAAGCTTTCTTT. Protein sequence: CASSPGQGIEAFF.

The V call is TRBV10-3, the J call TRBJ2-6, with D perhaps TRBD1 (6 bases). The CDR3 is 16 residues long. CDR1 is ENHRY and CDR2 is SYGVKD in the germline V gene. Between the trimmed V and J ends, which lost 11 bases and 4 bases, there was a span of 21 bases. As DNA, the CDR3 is TGTGCCGCCTCGGAGGCAGGGGCGCGCGGGGCCAACGTCCTGACTTTC. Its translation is CAASEAGARGANVLTF.

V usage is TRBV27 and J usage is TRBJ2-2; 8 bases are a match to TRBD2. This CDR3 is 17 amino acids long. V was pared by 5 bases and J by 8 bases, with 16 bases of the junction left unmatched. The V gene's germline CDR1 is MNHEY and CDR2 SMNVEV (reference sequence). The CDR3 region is CASSPRRTAGGWGELFF. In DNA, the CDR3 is TGTGCCAGCAGTCCGCGTCGGACTGCGGGGGGCTGGGGGGAGCTGTTTTTT.

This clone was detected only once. Here the CDR3 DNA reads TGCAGCGTTGAAGTTAGGTCAAGAAAGGACATTCAGTACTTC. It yields the protein CSVEVRSRKDIQYF. This sequence joins TRBV29-1 and TRBJ2-4, with D unclear. This CDR3 has 14 residues. V lost 1 base and J 8 bases, leaving 15 bases between the germline ends. CDR1 and CDR2 (germline): SQVTM, ANQGSEA. The whole variable domain, remainder taken from reference TRBV29-1 and TRBJ2-4, is SAVISQKPSRDICQRGTSLTIQCQVDSQVTMMFWYRQQPGQSLTLIATANQGSEATYESGFVIDKFPISRPNLTFSTLTVSNMSPEDSSIYLCSVEVRSRKDIQYFGAGTRLSVL.

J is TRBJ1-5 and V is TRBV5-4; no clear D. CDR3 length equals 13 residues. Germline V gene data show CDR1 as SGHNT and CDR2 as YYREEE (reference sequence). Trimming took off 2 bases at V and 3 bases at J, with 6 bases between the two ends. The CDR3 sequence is CASSLSPNQPQHF. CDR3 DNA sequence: TGTGCCAGCAGCTTATCCCCCAATCAGCCCCAGCATTTT. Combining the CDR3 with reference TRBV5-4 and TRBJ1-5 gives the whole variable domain ETGVTQSPTHLIKTRGQQVTLRCSSQSGHNTVSWYQQALGQGPQFIFQYYREEENGRGNFPPRFSGLQFPNYSSELNVNALELDDSALYLCASSLSPNQPQHFGDGTRLSIL.

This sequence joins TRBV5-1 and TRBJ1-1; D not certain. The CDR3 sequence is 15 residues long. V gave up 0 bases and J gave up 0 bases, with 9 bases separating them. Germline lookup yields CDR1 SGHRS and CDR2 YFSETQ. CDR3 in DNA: TGCGCCAGCAGCTTGGGTTTAGGCATGAACACTGAAGCTTTCTTT. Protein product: CASSLGLGMNTEAFF.

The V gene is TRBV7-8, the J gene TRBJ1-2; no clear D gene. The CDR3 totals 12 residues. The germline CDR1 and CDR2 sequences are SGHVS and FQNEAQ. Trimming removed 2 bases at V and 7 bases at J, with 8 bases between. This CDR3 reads CASSLFSTGYTF. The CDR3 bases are TGTGCCAGCAGCTTATTCAGTACTGGCTACACCTTC. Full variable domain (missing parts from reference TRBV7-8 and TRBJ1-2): GAGVSQSPRYKVAKRGQDVALRCDPISGHVSLFWYQQALGQGPEFLTYFQNEAQLDKSGLPSDRFFAERPEGSVSTLKIQRTQQEDSAVYLCASSLFSTGYTFGSGTRLTVV.